Listed below are T cell receptor beta chains from one sample, sequenced in a study of blood T cell repertoires in COVID-19. This table comes from immunoSEQ multiplex PCR, and its TCRdb copy is limited to in-frame clones, with some not included. The sample lists some 65,000 clones; around 80% were seen once. Sequenced sample: peripheral blood. The receptors were sampled from a woman in her 70s with acute or convalescent COVID-19. Both conserved end residues are part of each CDR3. Fields, in order: D gene, V gene, J gene, clone size, CDR3 protein, CDR3 DNA. A D gene is named only where the DNA matches it firmly. For some rows the clone size is stated as once, few or many, or as a class when expanded; others skip it.

>.|TRBV11-3|TRBJ2-3|.
CASSLVGGSDTQYF
TGTGCCAGCAGCTTAGTCGGGGGATCAGATACGCAGTATTTT
>.|TRBV14|TRBJ1-1|.
CASSREALGVNTEAFF
TGTGCCAGCAGCCGAGAAGCCCTAGGAGTGAACACTGAAGCTTTCTTT
>.|TRBV6-5|TRBJ2-3|.
CASSRETTDTQYF
TGTGCCAGCAGCCGGGAGACCACAGATACGCAGTATTTT
>.|TRBV4-2|TRBJ2-2|.
CASSLDTGELFF
TGTGCCAGCAGCCTAGACACCGGGGAGCTGTTTTTT
>TRBD1|TRBV3-1/TRBV3-2|TRBJ2-7|.
CASSPTPGTGYEQYF
TGTGCCAGCAGCCCCACCCCCGGGACAGGCTACGAGCAGTACTTC
>.|TRBV6-5|TRBJ2-5|.
CASSYSRDIQETQYF
TGTGCCAGCAGTTACTCCCGGGACATCCAAGAGACCCAGTACTTC
>.|TRBV11-3|TRBJ2-1|.
CASSLTFSYNEQFF
TGTGCCAGCAGTCTCACATTCTCCTACAATGAGCAGTTCTTC
>TRBD1|TRBV18|TRBJ1-2|.
CASSPPPGGRNYGYTF
TGTGCCAGCTCACCACCTCCAGGGGGAAGGAACTATGGCTACACCTTC
>TRBD1|TRBV19|TRBJ1-2|once
CASSLLTGGRKGYTF
TGTGCCAGTAGTTTATTGACAGGGGGCAGGAAGGGCTACACCTTC
>TRBD2|TRBV6-6|TRBJ2-3|.
CASGAGGYLGTDTQYF
TGTGCCAGCGGGGCGGGGGGATACCTCGGCACAGATACGCAGTATTTT
>.|TRBV28|TRBJ1-6|.
CASSSWSSYNSPLHF
TGTGCCAGCAGCTCTTGGAGCTCCTATAATTCACCCCTCCACTTT
>TRBD1|TRBV27|TRBJ1-4|.
CASRTTTGSNEKLFF
TGTGCCAGCAGAACTACGACAGGGAGTAATGAAAAACTGTTTTTT
>TRBD2|TRBV24-1|TRBJ2-3|.
CATSDPSGGLLDTQYF
TGTGCCACCAGTGACCCCAGCGGGGGTCTCTTAGATACGCAGTATTTT
>.|TRBV27|TRBJ2-5|few
CASRQALETQYF
TGTGCCAGCAGACAGGCTTTGGAGACCCAGTACTTC
>.|TRBV6-5|TRBJ2-2|.
CASSWGLSTGELFF
TGTGCCAGCAGTTGGGGACTGTCGACCGGGGAGCTGTTTTTT
>.|TRBV4-1|TRBJ2-7|few
CASSQDESGYEQYF
TGCGCCAGCAGCCAAGACGAGAGCGGGTACGAGCAGTACTTC
>.|TRBV18|TRBJ1-4|.
CASSPGGSDTQKKLREKLFF
TGTGCCAGCTCACCAGGAGGGTCCGACACTCAAAAGAAACTGAGGGAAAAACTGTTTTTT
>.|TRBV2|TRBJ1-4|.
CASSEGGGVGGEKLFF
TGTGCCAGCAGTGAAGGAGGAGGGGTTGGGGGTGAAAAACTGTTTTTT
>TRBD1|TRBV19|TRBJ1-1|.
CASTTGGPEAFF
TGTGCCAGCACTACAGGGGGCCCTGAAGCTTTCTTT
>.|TRBV11-3|TRBJ1-3|few
CASSLTDTIYF
TGTGCCAGCAGCTTAACAGACACCATATATTTT
>.|TRBV5-8|TRBJ2-7|.
CASSLESGVHEQYF
TGTGCCAGCAGCTTGGAGTCCGGGGTCCACGAGCAGTACTTC
>TRBD2|TRBV29-1|TRBJ2-5|.
CSASSGSQETQYF
TGCAGCGCTAGTAGCGGGTCACAAGAGACCCAGTACTTC
>.|TRBV11-2|TRBJ2-2|.
CASSLGGQGGTGELFF
TGTGCCAGCAGCTTAGGTGGGCAGGGTGGCACCGGGGAGCTGTTTTTT
>TRBD2|TRBV5-6|TRBJ2-5|.
CASTSRTSGANSQETQYF
TGTGCCAGCACCTCACGGACTAGCGGGGCCAATTCCCAAGAGACCCAGTACTTC
>.|TRBV11-3|TRBJ2-1|.
CASSLVPYTSFDNEQFF
TGTGCCAGCAGCTTAGTGCCCTATACTAGCTTTGACAATGAGCAGTTCTTC
>TRBD1|TRBV10-3|TRBJ1-2|.
CAINEGPGTGGRYTF
TGTGCCATCAACGAGGGACCCGGGACAGGGGGCCGCTACACCTTC
>.|TRBV24-1|TRBJ2-6|.
CATSDATADHSGANVLTF
TGTGCCACCAGTGACGCGACAGCAGACCACTCTGGGGCCAACGTCCTGACTTTC
>.|TRBV3-1/TRBV3-2|TRBJ2-4|.
CASSQESTHIQYF
TGTGCCAGCAGCCAAGAGAGTACGCACATTCAGTACTTC
>.|TRBV4-1|TRBJ2-5|.
CASSQTGKRETQYF
TGCGCCAGCAGCCAAACAGGGAAGCGGGAGACCCAGTACTTC
>.|TRBV15|TRBJ1-2|.
CATSRGGQGNYGYTF
TGTGCCACCAGCAGAGGGGGGCAGGGGAACTATGGCTACACCTTC
>.|TRBV5-4|TRBJ2-2|few
CASSPGGLDTGELFF
TGTGCCAGCAGCCCGGGGGGCCTCGACACCGGGGAGCTGTTTTTT
>.|TRBV10-3|TRBJ2-5|.
CAISGVTDQETQYF
TGTGCCATCAGTGGGGTAACAGACCAAGAGACCCAGTACTTC
>TRBD2|TRBV6-1|TRBJ2-3|.
CASSGDGTSWADTQYF
TGTGCCAGCAGTGGGGACGGGACTAGCTGGGCAGATACGCAGTATTTT
>.|TRBV6-1|TRBJ2-2|once
CASSEQGSSTGELFF
TGTGCCAGCAGTGAACAGGGTTCGAGCACCGGGGAGCTGTTTTTT
>.|TRBV2|TRBJ1-4|.
CASSAKGFDEKLFF
TGTGCCAGCAGTGCAAAGGGGTTCGATGAAAAACTGTTTTTT
>TRBD2|TRBV9|TRBJ2-3|.
CASSVDNGGTTDTQYF
TGTGCCAGCAGCGTAGACAACGGGGGGACGACAGATACGCAGTATTTT
>.|TRBV30|TRBJ2-7|.
CAWSVSAGTFSYEQYF
TGTGCCTGGAGTGTATCGGCAGGGACATTCTCCTACGAGCAGTACTTC
>TRBD1|TRBV24-1|TRBJ2-7|.
CATSDPSGQVSSYEQYF
TGTGCCACCAGTGATCCTTCTGGACAGGTGAGCTCCTACGAGCAGTACTTC
>.|TRBV7-8|TRBJ2-7|.
CASSRQEGYEQYF
TGTGCCAGCAGCCGACAGGAAGGCTACGAGCAGTACTTC
>TRBD1|TRBV6-5|TRBJ2-7|few
CASSQGVSSYEQYF
TGTGCCAGCAGTCAGGGGGTCAGCTCCTACGAGCAGTACTTC
>TRBD2|TRBV2|TRBJ2-3|few
CASRTKSGGLDTQYF
TGTGCCAGCAGGACCAAGAGCGGGGGGTTGGATACGCAGTATTTT
>TRBD2|TRBV4-1|TRBJ2-3|.
CASSQIAGGPTDTQYF
TGCGCCAGCAGTCAAATAGCGGGGGGCCCGACAGATACGCAGTATTTT
>.|TRBV4-3|TRBJ2-7|few
CASSQEVGAVLSYEQYF
TGCGCCAGCAGCCAAGAAGTGGGGGCCGTGCTCTCCTACGAGCAGTACTTC
>.|TRBV10-3|TRBJ1-1|.
CAISELHPGLPEAFF
TGTGCCATCAGTGAGTTACATCCAGGGCTCCCTGAAGCTTTCTTT
>TRBD1|TRBV27|TRBJ1-1|.
CASSKSGTGPGKAFF
TGTGCCAGCAGCAAATCCGGGACAGGACCCGGTAAAGCTTTCTTT
>.|TRBV9|TRBJ2-7|.
CASALSGGGTYEQYF
TGTGCCAGCGCCTTATCTGGCGGGGGCACTTACGAGCAGTACTTC
>.|TRBV14|TRBJ2-5|.
CASSSGPGETQYF
TGTGCCAGCAGTTCCGGTCCCGGGGAGACCCAGTACTTC
>.|TRBV5-1|TRBJ1-2|.
CASTGLDGYTF
TGCGCCAGTACAGGGTTGGATGGCTACACCTTC
>.|TRBV28|TRBJ1-5|.
CANSAGGFDQPQHF
TGTGCCAACAGTGCGGGGGGGTTCGATCAGCCCCAGCATTTT
>TRBD1|TRBV25-1|TRBJ2-7|few
CATRDRGPYEQYF
TGTGCCACCCGGGACAGGGGACCCTACGAGCAGTACTTC